Listed here are 20 T cell receptor beta chains from one sample, sequenced in a study of blood T cell repertoires in COVID-19. Sequencing used immunoSEQ multiplex PCR; TCRdb keeps in-frame clones, though not all of them. The sample lists about 73,000 clones, around 83% occurring once. Sequenced input: peripheral blood. The receptors shown here come from an older woman with acute or convalescent COVID-19.

V and J are TRBV19 and TRBJ1-1, with 7 bases fitting TRBD1. Looked up from germline, CDR1 is LNHDA and CDR2 is SQIVND (reference sequence). With 3 bases clipped from V and 2 bases from J, the junction kept 12 bases outside the gene matches. The CDR3 has 17 amino acids. Written as DNA, the CDR3 is TGTGCCAGTAGTATTTACAGGGGAAGTTATGGAAACACTGAAGCTTTCTTT. Translating it yields CASSIYRGSYGNTEAFF. Based on the CDR3 plus reference TRBV19 and TRBJ1-1, the full variable domain is DGGITQSPKYLFRKEGQNVTLSCEQNLNHDAMYWYRQDPGQGLRLIYYSQIVNDFQKGDIAEGYSVSREKKESFPLTVTSAQKNPTAFYLCASSIYRGSYGNTEAFFGQGTRLTVV.

The chain links TRBV27 to TRBJ2-3, with 8 positions matching TRBD2. The CDR3 sequence is 17 residues long. In germline, CDR1 is MNHEY, CDR2 SMNVEV (reference sequence). After removal of 6 bases from V and 0 bases from J, the junction contained 11 bases not matched to a gene. CDR3 residues: CASSPRGGTTSTDTQYF. The DNA of the CDR3 is TGTGCCAGCAGCCCCCGGGGGGGAACCACTAGCACAGATACGCAGTATTTT.

This clone was detected a few times. The rearrangement links TRBV6-5 to TRBJ1-3, with a weak D call TRBD1 (6 bases). Per the germline V gene, CDR1 is MNHEY and CDR2 is SVGAGI. The CDR3 is made up of 15 amino acids. The V gene lost 6 bases and the J gene lost 0 bases, with 12 bases spanning the gap. CDR3 nucleotides: TGTGCCAGCAGAGCTACAGGGAACTCTGGAAACACCATATATTTT. Its protein product is CASRATGNSGNTIYF.

This rearrangement joins TRBV25-1 to TRBJ1-2; TRBD1 aligns across 7 bases. V trimming: 5 bases; J trimming: 4 bases; junction bases outside the gene matches: 7. Germline values: CDR1 MGHDK, CDR2 SYGVNS. There are 14 residues in the CDR3. In nucleotides, the CDR3 is TGTGCCAGCAGTTCAGTAGGGGGCACCTATGGCTACACCTTC. Its translation is CASSSVGGTYGYTF.

V usage is TRBV4-1 and J usage is TRBJ2-1; the D gene is possibly TRBD1 (5 bases). The CDR3 runs 13 residues. The germline V gene encodes CDR1 MGHRA and CDR2 YSYEKL. V dropped 3 bases and J dropped 7 bases, with 10 bases sitting between them. The CDR3 region is CASSQQGTNEQFF. In nucleotides, the CDR3 is TGCGCCAGCAGCCAGCAGGGTACGAATGAGCAGTTCTTC.

The gene calls are TRBV19 and TRBJ2-4; D possibly corresponds to TRBD2 (6 bases). This CDR3 spans 13 amino acids. Germline values: CDR1 LNHDA, CDR2 SQIVND (reference sequence). The V end lost 5 bases, the J end lost 5 bases, and 10 bases lay between the germline ends. This CDR3 reads CASSGTSQNIQYF. Here the CDR3 DNA reads TGTGCCAGTAGTGGGACTTCCCAAAACATTCAGTACTTC. The variable domain in full, with the rest retrieved from reference TRBV19 and TRBJ2-4, is DGGITQSPKYLFRKEGQNVTLSCEQNLNHDAMYWYRQDPGQGLRLIYYSQIVNDFQKGDIAEGYSVSREKKESFPLTVTSAQKNPTAFYLCASSGTSQNIQYFGAGTRLSVL.

The CDR3 DNA is TGTGCCAGCTCACACCAATCCCCGGGAGGGCTCTCCTACAATGAGCAGTTCTTC. Protein sequence: CASSHQSPGGLSYNEQFF. The rearrangement joins TRBV18 to TRBJ2-1, with 8 bases aligning to TRBD2. The J segment lost 0 bases and the V segment lost 4 bases, leaving 11 bases of the junction unmatched. Germline V lookup: CDR1 KGHSH, CDR2 LQKENI. This CDR3 spans 18 amino acids.

This chain uses TRBV2 with TRBJ2-5; TRBD2 matches 11 bases. The CDR3 is made up of 17 amino acids. V lost 6 bases to trimming and J lost 7 bases; unmatched junction nucleotides: 16. Germline V gene data show CDR1 as SNHLY and CDR2 as FYNNEI. Here the CDR3 DNA reads TGTGCCAGCAGGCGTACCGCGACTAGCGGGGCAGGGGGGACCCAGTACTTC. This translates into CASRRTATSGAGGTQYF.

This clone was counted between two and nine times. The J gene is TRBJ1-1, the V gene TRBV6-5, with 10 nucleotides matching TRBD1. With V trimmed by 6 bases and J by 3 bases, 7 bases remained unmatched. There are 15 residues in the CDR3. Germline loops: CDR1 MNHEY, CDR2 SVGAGI. The CDR3 loop reads CASREGDRGYTEAFF. As DNA, the CDR3 is TGTGCCAGCAGGGAGGGGGACAGGGGTTACACTGAAGCTTTCTTT.

This sequence joins TRBV7-9 and TRBJ2-5; D may be TRBD2 (6 bases). Germline CDR1 reads SEHNR; CDR2 reads FQNEAQ (reference sequence). V was clipped by 5 bases and J by 5 bases, with 15 bases between them. CDR3 length: 14 residues. The CDR3 spells CASSQSRGGETQYF. The CDR3 DNA reads TGTGCCAGCAGCCAAAGTAGGGGAGGCGAGACCCAGTACTTC.

The V and J genes are TRBV5-1 and TRBJ2-6; D call uncertain. The germline gives CDR1 SGHRS, CDR2 YFSETQ. Trimming took off 3 bases at V and 1 base at J, with 23 bases between the two ends. This CDR3 has 20 amino acids. This chain's CDR3 is CASSWVRGGSGYSGANVLTF. In DNA form, the CDR3 reads TGCGCCAGCAGCTGGGTTAGAGGCGGCTCGGGTTATTCTGGGGCCAACGTCCTGACTTTC. Filled out from reference TRBV5-1 and TRBJ2-6, the complete variable domain reads KAGVTQTPRYLIKTRGQQVTLSCSPISGHRSVSWYQQTPGQGLQFLFEYFSETQRNKGNFPGRFSGRQFSNSRSEMNVSTLELGDSALYLCASSWVRGGSGYSGANVLTFGAGSRLTVL.

The chain has TRBV5-1 and TRBJ2-2, with TRBD2 identical over 7 bases. Germline CDR1 reads SGHRS; CDR2 reads YFSETQ. The CDR3 runs to 15 residues. After removal of 4 bases from V and 6 bases from J, the junction contained 9 bases not matched to a gene. The CDR3 sequence is CASSPGLVGAGELFF. Written as DNA, the CDR3 is TGCGCCAGCAGCCCCGGACTAGTAGGGGCCGGGGAGCTGTTTTTT.

V usage is TRBV19 and J usage is TRBJ2-7, with TRBD1 matching 10 bases. CDR3 length: 16 residues. Trimming took 5 bases from V and 0 from J; bases not matched to a gene: 7. CDR1 and CDR2 from the germline V gene are LNHDA and SQIVND (reference sequence). The CDR3 loop is CASSSRTGGTSYEQYF. The CDR3 nucleotides are TGTGCCAGTAGTTCCCGGACAGGGGGGACCTCCTACGAGCAGTACTTC.

This clone was observed a single time. The chain combines TRBV19 with TRBJ1-5, with 9 nucleotides matching TRBD1. V was clipped by 3 bases and J by 7 bases; unmatched bases: 10. CDR3 length equals 16 residues. The germline gives CDR1 LNHDA, CDR2 SQIVND (reference sequence). The CDR3 region is CASSISSGTGSQPQHF. CDR3 DNA: TGTGCCAGTAGTATTTCGTCGGGGACAGGGTCACAGCCCCAGCATTTT.

As to this clone: The identical CDR3 is also encoded by other nucleotide sequences in the sample. The rearrangement uses TRBV3-1 (or the pseudogene TRBV3-2) and TRBJ1-1; D ambiguous. Trimming shortened V by 0 bases and J by 8 bases, and 7 bases separated the two germline ends. CDR3 length equals 12 residues. Germline V gene sequence: CDR1 LGHDT, CDR2 YNNKEL (reference sequence). The CDR3 DNA is TGTGCCAGCAGCCAAGAAACGGGAGAAGCTTTCTTT. It is translated as CASSQETGEAFF.

This clone has a single count. This chain connects TRBV18 to TRBJ1-3, with 8 bases that match TRBD1. Germline V gene lookup returns CDR1 KGHSH and CDR2 LQKENI. The CDR3 length is 16 residues. V shed 3 bases, J shed 0 bases, and the junction held 4 bases outside the gene matches. CDR3 protein: CASSPQGALSGNTIYF. The CDR3 region has the DNA TGTGCCAGCTCACCCCAGGGGGCCCTCTCTGGAAACACCATATATTTT.

This clone was seen more than once but under ten times. The chain combines TRBV5-1 with TRBJ2-6; the match to TRBD2 covers 11 bases. The trim removed 0 bases at V and 3 bases at J, leaving 5 bases unmatched. Per germline, CDR1 SGHRS and CDR2 YFSETQ. The CDR3 spans 18 residues. CDR3 loop: CASSLGLAGGIGANVLTF. CDR3 bases: TGCGCCAGCAGCTTGGGGCTAGCGGGGGGAATTGGGGCCAACGTCCTGACTTTC.

The V and J genes are TRBV9 and TRBJ1-1, with 10 bases aligning to TRBD1. The CDR3 has 16 amino acids. After removal of 3 bases from V and 0 bases from J, the junction contained 5 bases not matched to a gene. Per the germline V gene, CDR1 is SGDLS and CDR2 is YYNGEE. The CDR3 region is CASSAPGTGVNTEAFF. The CDR3 region has the DNA TGTGCCAGCAGCGCTCCCGGGACAGGGGTGAACACTGAAGCTTTCTTT.

The chain recombines TRBV7-6 with TRBJ1-2, with 9 positions matching TRBD1. V trimming: 7 bases; J trimming: 6 bases; junction bases outside the gene matches: 12. Germline-derived CDR1 and CDR2 are SGHVS and FNYEAQ. The CDR3 spans 15 residues. The CDR3 DNA is TGTGCCAGCACCTCCGCGGGACAGGGAATTAATGGCTACACCTTC. It translates to CASTSAGQGINGYTF.

This clone was observed a single time. This rearrangement joins TRBV11-2 to TRBJ2-5; unclear D gene. The germline V gene has CDR1 SGHAT and CDR2 FQNNGV. V was trimmed by 2 bases and J by 4 bases, leaving 17 bases between them. The CDR3 has 16 residues. For the CDR3, the DNA is TGTGCCAGCAGCTTACAGATAGCCTCGGCGGCAGAGACCCAGTACTTC. Translated: CASSLQIASAAETQYF.